These 10 T cell receptor beta chains were all obtained from the same sample, sequenced in a study of blood T cells in healthy people across ages. With a J-beta primer mix and a sample-barcoded 5' primer, a second PCR ran about 7 to 12 cycles. A single record per CDR3 protein comes from TCRdb applying MiXCR to the 5' RACE reads. The sample includes fewer than 1.5 million distinct CDR3 sequences, 42% seen only once; the top ten take 7.9%. The sample comprised blood. Receptor source: a woman between 18 and 29 years old in good health.

This chain links TRBV15 with TRBJ2-1; 7 bases map to TRBD1. The CDR3 sequence is 15 residues long. With V trimmed by 1 base and J by 2 bases, 2 bases remained unmatched. Per the germline V gene, CDR1 is LNHNV and CDR2 is YYDKDF (reference sequence). The CDR3 DNA reads as TGTGCCACCAGCAGAGCCCAGGGGGCCTACAATGAGCAGTTCTTC. Amino acid sequence: CATSRAQGAYNEQFF. The variable domain in full, with the rest retrieved from reference TRBV15 and TRBJ2-1, is DAMVIQNPRYQVTQFGKPVTLSCSQTLNHNVMYWYQQKSSQAPKLLFHYYDKDFNNEADTPDNFQSRRPNTSFCFLDIRSPGLGDTAMYLCATSRAQGAYNEQFFGPGTRLTVL.

This clonotype was detected only once. The chain combines TRBV5-1 with TRBJ2-1; D gene uncertain. The CDR3 consists of 15 residues. Germline assignment: CDR1 SGHRS and CDR2 YFSETQ. V was shortened by 1 base and J by 6 bases, with 14 bases between the two germline ends. CDR3 loop: CASSLSDAAPNEQFF. CDR3 DNA: TGCGCCAGCAGCTTGTCTGACGCAGCCCCCAATGAGCAGTTCTTC.

With regard to this clonotype: A much larger clonotype is one base distant, so this may be a read error. The V gene is TRBV5-1, the J gene TRBJ1-2; no firm D call. This CDR3 is built from 13 residues. CDR1 and CDR2 from the germline V gene are SGHRS and YFSETQ. The CDR3 DNA follows: TGCGCCATCAGCTTGGTTCAGGCATATGGCTACACCTTC. This gives the protein CAISLVQAYGYTF.

V and J are TRBV7-2 and TRBJ2-1, with 7 nucleotides matching TRBD1. CDR3 size: 14 residues. The V gene end was trimmed by 5 bases and the J gene end by 4 bases; junction bases not matched to a gene: 5. Germline V lookup: CDR1 SGHTA, CDR2 FQGNSA. CDR3 DNA: TGTGCCAGCAGCCCCCAGGGGGAGTACAATGAGCAGTTCTTC. It translates to CASSPQGEYNEQFF.

The chain recombines TRBV20-1 with TRBJ2-6; TRBD1 matches at 9 bases. The CDR3 totals 15 residues. The germline gives CDR1 DFQATT, CDR2 SNEGSKA (reference sequence). V was pared by 7 bases and J by 0 bases, with 4 bases of the junction left unmatched. The CDR3 DNA is TGCAGTGGGACAGGGGCTATCTCTGGGGCCAACGTCCTGACTTTC. The encoded protein is CSGTGAISGANVLTF.

This clonotype has only a few counts. The chain has TRBV6-5 and TRBJ2-7; 7 nucleotides line up with TRBD1. CDR3 length: 15 amino acids. V gave up 2 bases and J gave up 2 bases; unmatched junction bases: 6. The germline V gene has CDR1 MNHEY and CDR2 SVGAGI. In nucleotides, the CDR3 is TGTGCCAGCAGTTACCCGACAGGGACAACCTACGAGCAGTACTTC. As protein: CASSYPTGTTYEQYF.

The J gene is TRBJ2-1, the V gene TRBV7-8, with D perhaps matching TRBD1 or TRBD2 (5 bases each). CDR1 SGHVS and CDR2 FQNEAQ come from the germline V gene. Deletions cut 2 bases from V and 9 bases from J, with 20 bases between. The CDR3 sequence is 16 residues long. The CDR3 loop reads CASSLSLAGSGGEQFF. DNA of the CDR3: TGTGCCAGCAGCTTAAGTCTAGCAGGGTCCGGAGGTGAGCAGTTCTTC.

This clonotype has a handful of counts. CDR3 coding DNA: TGCGCCAGCAGCCCGACTAGTCTAGCCGAGCAGTACTTC. This encodes CASSPTSLAEQYF. The chain couples TRBV4-1 to TRBJ2-7, with D possibly being TRBD2 (6 bases). V was trimmed by 4 bases and J by 6 bases, leaving 13 bases between them. Per germline, CDR1 MGHRA and CDR2 YSYEKL. The CDR3 runs 13 residues.

The rearrangement joins TRBV7-9 to TRBJ2-1; the D call may be TRBD1 or TRBD2 (6 bases each). CDR3 length: 17 residues. Deletions cut 5 bases from V and 6 bases from J, with 23 bases between. Germline-derived CDR1 and CDR2 are SEHNR and FQNEAQ (reference sequence). As DNA, the CDR3 is TGTGCCAGCAGCCCAAGACAGCCAGGCAAGGGGGGCAATGAGCAGTTCTTC. Translated, it gives CASSPRQPGKGGNEQFF.

V gene TRBV28 combines with J gene TRBJ1-1; a possible D gene is TRBD1 (6 bases). Trimming removed 9 bases from V and 1 base from J, with 15 bases in between. The CDR3 extends over 14 amino acids. Looked up from germline, CDR1 is MDHEN and CDR2 is SYDVKM. The CDR3 nucleotides read TGTGCCAGTCGAAACCAGGGGAGGAACACTGAAGCTTTCTTT. Protein product: CASRNQGRNTEAFF.